Described below is a single TCR beta chain sequence and its context. This specimen belongs to a study of blood T cell repertoires in COVID-19. The wider study: The study drew acute and convalescent COVID-19 samples from the United States, Italy and Spain. T cells, B-cell-depleted T cells, or PBMCs provided the cDNA or gDNA that served as material.

Deletions cut 3 bases from V and 8 bases from J, with 7 bases between. Germline V gives CDR1 DFQATT, CDR2 SNEGSKA (reference sequence). This CDR3 is built from 10 residues. The authors' processing: Reference gene primers were amplified, and this amplification served to estimate nucleated cell counts. This table comes from immunoSEQ multiplex PCR, and its TCRdb copy is limited to in-frame clones, with some not included. That table supplies the V and J calls and clone size; D and trimming were determined from the DNA. The sample shows a few hundred thousand clones, around 89% of them seen only once. This chain connects TRBV20-1 to TRBJ1-2; D gene uncertain. This clonotype was obtained from a man aged 65 to 79 with acute or convalescent COVID-19. The material sequenced was peripheral blood. CDR3 nucleotides: TGCAGTGCTAGGGGAGAAGGCTACACCTTC. It translates to CSARGEGYTF.